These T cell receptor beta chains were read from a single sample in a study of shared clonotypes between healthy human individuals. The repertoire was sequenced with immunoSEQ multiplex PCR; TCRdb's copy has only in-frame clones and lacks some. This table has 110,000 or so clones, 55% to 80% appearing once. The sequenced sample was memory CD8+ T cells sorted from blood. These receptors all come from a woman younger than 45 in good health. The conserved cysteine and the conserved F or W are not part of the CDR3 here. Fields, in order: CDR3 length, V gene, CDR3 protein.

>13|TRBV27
ASSPLGGRDNEQF
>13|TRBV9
ASSVSGTGPYEQY
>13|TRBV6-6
ASSYSRAGSTEAF
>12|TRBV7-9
ASSFGGIQETQY
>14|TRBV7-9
ASSLGFKGTYYEQY
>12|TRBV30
AWSTGTETGELF
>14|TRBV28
ASTPDRGPSTDTQY
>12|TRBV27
ASSFQYTSYEQY
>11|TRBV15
ATSIVLSPEQY
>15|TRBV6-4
ASSPLGHDSGANVLT
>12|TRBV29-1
SVANSRTRETQY
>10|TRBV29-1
SGGTSGETQY
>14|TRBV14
ASSQHRVAVYNEQF
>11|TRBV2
ASSAVLSYEQY
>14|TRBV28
ASSSPVEAEAYEQY
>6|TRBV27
ASSPQY
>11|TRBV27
ASSSTETGELF
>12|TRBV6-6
ASSYSMENTEAF
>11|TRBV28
ASSKQGWTEAF
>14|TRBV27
ASSSNKGDSSYEQY
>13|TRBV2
ASSGAGGPINEQF
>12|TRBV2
ASKGTTNTGELF
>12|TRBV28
ASSFRGSNTEAF
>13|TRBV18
ASSPSAGVRDTQY
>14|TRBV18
ASSDREGAIDTEAF
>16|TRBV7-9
ASSPVRLAGALFYEQY
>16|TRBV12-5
ASGVEAAGQSRANVLT
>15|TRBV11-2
ASSYPPRGRGGTEAF
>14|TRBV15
ATSRAGSYSGNTIY
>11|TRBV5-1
ASSKPPGQGLF
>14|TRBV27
ASSLIGVAGAYEQF
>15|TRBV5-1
ASRITSGRAYTGELF
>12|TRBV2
ASSVSYSGNTIY
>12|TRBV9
ASSDGTGLYEQY
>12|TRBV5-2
ASSFRPFGIEAF
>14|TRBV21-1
ASSARSGIPYNEQF
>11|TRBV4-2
ASSQGVATEAF
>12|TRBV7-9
ASSSGDRGDEQF
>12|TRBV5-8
ASSCGRLNTEAF
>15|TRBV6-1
ASSELRFGRAKEPQH
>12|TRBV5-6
ASTIQGTKNIQY
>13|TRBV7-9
ASSLTAGTGNTIY
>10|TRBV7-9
ASSPDRNEQY
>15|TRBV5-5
ASSLEPVGQGFYEQY
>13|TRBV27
ASSRLAGSTDTQY
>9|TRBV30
AWMDRDKLF
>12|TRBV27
ASSSLFSGNTIY
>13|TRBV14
ASSQRGAYQETQY